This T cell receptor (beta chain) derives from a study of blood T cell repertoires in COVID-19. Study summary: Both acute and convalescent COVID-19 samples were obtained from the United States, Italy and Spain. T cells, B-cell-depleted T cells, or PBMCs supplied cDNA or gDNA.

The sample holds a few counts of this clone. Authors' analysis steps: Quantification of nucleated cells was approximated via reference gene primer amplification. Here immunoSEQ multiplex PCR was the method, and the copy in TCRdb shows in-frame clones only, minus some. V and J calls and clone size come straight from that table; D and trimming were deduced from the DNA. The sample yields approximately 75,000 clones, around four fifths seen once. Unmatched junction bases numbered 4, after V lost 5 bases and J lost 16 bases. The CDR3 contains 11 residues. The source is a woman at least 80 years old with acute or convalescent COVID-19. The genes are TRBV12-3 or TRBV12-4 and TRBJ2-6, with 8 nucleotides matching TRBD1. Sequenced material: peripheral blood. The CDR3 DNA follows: TGTGCCAGCAGTCTAGGGACAGGTCTGACTTTC. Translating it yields CASSLGTGLTF.